A single sample is the source of the 4 T cell receptor beta chains below, sequenced in a study of blood T cell repertoires in COVID-19. Profiling relied on immunoSEQ multiplex PCR, and the TCRdb table lists in-frame clones only, not all of them. The repertoire holds 250,000 to 350,000 clones, roughly 84% seen once, with around a sixth in the top ten. Sequencing used peripheral blood. The receptors originated from a person aged 65 to 79 with COVID-19, enrolled during active disease.

The rearrangement links TRBV7-6 to TRBJ2-2, with D tentatively TRBD1 (5 bases). The V end lost 0 bases, the J end lost 6 bases, and 8 bases lay between the germline ends. The CDR3 has 14 residues. Germline CDR1 SGHVS, CDR2 FNYEAQ. The DNA for the CDR3 is TGTGCCAGCAGCTTAGCCAGGGTACCCGGGGAGCTGTTTTTT. This gives the protein CASSLARVPGELFF.

This clone was observed a few times. The V and J genes are TRBV7-2 and TRBJ2-5; 9 bases are a match to TRBD1. Germline values: CDR1 SGHTA, CDR2 FQGNSA. After removal of 6 bases from V and 2 bases from J, the junction contained 7 bases not matched to a gene. The CDR3 extends over 15 amino acids. This CDR3 reads CASRPTGGRQETQYF. The CDR3 coding sequence is TGTGCCAGCAGACCCACAGGGGGCCGACAAGAGACCCAGTACTTC. Full variable domain (missing parts from reference TRBV7-2 and TRBJ2-5): GAGVSQSPSNKVTEKGKDVELRCDPISGHTALYWYRQSLGQGLEFLIYFQGNSAPDKSGLPSDRFSAERTGGSVSTLTIQRTQQEDSAVYLCASRPTGGRQETQYFGPGTRLLVL.

The chain recombines TRBV3-1 (or the pseudogene TRBV3-2) with TRBJ2-5, with 8 bases that match TRBD2. From germline, CDR1 is LGHDT and CDR2 YNNKEL (reference sequence). V was pared by 0 bases and J by 4 bases, with 13 bases of the junction left unmatched. CDR3 length: 18 amino acids. The CDR3 nucleotides read TGTGCCAGCAGCCAAGAATGGGGGACGGGAGGGTATCGAGAGACCCAGTACTTC. Protein sequence: CASSQEWGTGGYRETQYF.

The V call is TRBV7-2, the J call TRBJ2-2, with 8 bases lining up with TRBD2. This CDR3 has 15 residues. With 5 bases clipped from V and 2 bases from J, the junction kept 4 bases outside the gene matches. The germline V gene has CDR1 SGHTA and CDR2 FQGNSA. DNA for the CDR3: TGTGCCAGCAGCCTTAGCGGGGTAAACACCGGGGAGCTGTTTTTT. Translating gives CASSLSGVNTGELFF.